The clone carrying this T cell receptor beta chain turned up a few times. Its antigen remains unknown. Other DNA sequences in this specimen translate into the identical CDR3. These data are taken from a study of shared clonotypes between healthy human individuals. Trimming removed 5 bases at V and 1 base at J, with 7 bases between. Germline V gene sequence: CDR1 SGHTA, CDR2 FQGTGA. The CDR3 runs to 13 residues. The run depth of the assay was deep. Generated by immunoSEQ multiplex PCR, the TCRdb table keeps only in-frame clones and is missing some. The table lists 2 million to 2.5 million clones, over 90% of them singletons. General study points: Sequencing depth was expected to affect clonotype sharing among donors.

Sequenced sample: naive CD4+ T cells from PBMCs. Subset specified: CD45RA+ positively selected. This clonotype was sampled from a man aged 18 to 29 in good health. Some clones in this sample may be carry-over from other donors' samples. This chain links TRBV7-3 with TRBJ2-3; the D gene is possibly TRBD2 (5 bases). The CDR3 nucleotides are TGTGCCAGCAGCCCCGGGGGCACAGATACGCAGTATTTT. Translating it yields CASSPGGTDTQYF.